This entry is about one T cell receptor beta chain. The data were produced by immunoSEQ multiplex PCR, yet TCRdb's version contains in-frame clones alone and is incomplete. This table holds tens of thousands of clones, approximately 80% found once. The sample originates from a study of blood T cell repertoires in COVID-19. For the study at large: The United States, Italy and Spain provided the acute and convalescent COVID-19 samples.

This CDR3 has 16 residues. The germline gives CDR1 LNHDA, CDR2 SQIVND (reference sequence). The junction had 2 bases not matched to a gene; V was cut back by 1 base and J by 2 bases. The TCR comes from a man aged 50 to 59 with acute or convalescent COVID-19. V usage is TRBV19 and J usage is TRBJ2-5; 12 bases are shared with TRBD2. Material: peripheral blood. The CDR3 loop reads CASSIGLAGGQETQYF. The DNA of the CDR3 is TGTGCCAGTAGTATAGGGCTAGCGGGGGGGCAAGAGACCCAGTACTTC.